One sample yielded the 2 T cell receptor beta chains listed below, sequenced in a study of blood T cell repertoires in COVID-19. Profiling relied on immunoSEQ multiplex PCR, and the TCRdb table lists in-frame clones only, not all of them. Altogether about 64,000 clones are present, more than 70% being singletons, with the ten largest covering 3.5% to 4%. Sequencing was performed on peripheral blood. All receptors derive from a man in his sixties or seventies with acute or convalescent COVID-19.

The genes are TRBV10-1 and TRBJ2-2; 10 nucleotides line up with TRBD1. This CDR3 contains 16 residues. After removal of 3 bases from V and 5 bases from J, the junction contained 6 bases not matched to a gene. In germline, CDR1 is WNHNN, CDR2 SYGVQD (reference sequence). CDR3: CASSDPRQGATGELFF. CDR3 nucleotide sequence: TGCGCCAGCAGTGACCCCCGACAGGGGGCAACCGGGGAGCTGTTTTTT.

This chain links TRBV7-3 with TRBJ1-2, with a tentative D call TRBD1 (5 bases). Trimming stripped 3 bases from V and 2 bases from J, with 7 bases between. The CDR3 covers 13 residues. Germline V CDR1 and CDR2: SGHTA, FQGTGA. The CDR3 region has the DNA TGTGCCAGCAGCTTGACAGCCAACTATGGCTACACCTTC. Protein sequence: CASSLTANYGYTF.